This section outlines one T cell receptor (beta chain) sequence together with its context. Only in-frame clones appear in the TCRdb table, and some are missing; sequencing was by immunoSEQ multiplex PCR. The table lists about 130,000 clones, about 86% of them singletons. The sample is drawn from a study of blood T cell repertoires in COVID-19. Overall study context: Acute and convalescent COVID-19 samples came from the United States, Italy and Spain.

The V and J ends lost 1 base and 5 bases respectively, with 20 bases between them. Germline V gene data show CDR1 as SEHNR and CDR2 as FQNEAQ (reference sequence). The CDR3 spans 17 residues. The J gene is TRBJ1-2, the V gene TRBV7-9; maybe TRBD1 (5 bases). The receptor was isolated from a man aged 40-55 years with acute COVID-19. The source material was PBMCs or T cells enriched from blood (not recorded which). CDR3 sequence (DNA): TGTGCCAGCAGCTTAGGAAGTGACAGATTAATCGAATATGGCTACACCTTC. It yields the protein CASSLGSDRLIEYGYTF. Combining the CDR3 with reference TRBV7-9 and TRBJ1-2 gives the whole variable domain DTGVSQNPRHKITKRGQNVTFRCDPISEHNRLYWYRQTLGQGPEFLTYFQNEAQLEKSRLLSDRFSAERPKGSFSTLEIQRTEQGDSAMYLCASSLGSDRLIEYGYTFGSGTRLTVV.